This T cell receptor (beta chain) stems from a study of CD8 T cells in ankylosing spondylitis. MiXCR was run by TCRdb on the 5' RACE reads, yielding one entry per CDR3 protein. The repertoire holds some 200,000 distinct CDR3 sequences, 7.3% seen once, with 14% in the top ten. Study observations and caveats: Disease-linked clones reportedly showed significant enrichment in matched ankylosing spondylitis synovial fluid. A motif of roughly eight highly homologous TCR beta variants was seen as apparently characteristic of ankylosing spondylitis blood. As for the disease-linked clones, they showed a CD8+ phenotype and occurred at relatively low frequencies in peripheral blood.

As concerns this clonotype: Antigen: not known.

The sequence derives from a male donor with ankylosing spondylitis. Sequencing input: blood, either unsorted or a sorted T cell fraction (not recorded which).

CDR3 nucleotide sequence: TGTGCCAGCAGCTTAGCGCGGGCGGCTTGGGAGCAGTTCTTC. The encoded protein is CASSLARAAWEQFF. The chain joins TRBV7-9 to TRBJ2-1, with D perhaps matching TRBD2 (5 bases). The CDR3 extends over 14 amino acids. Germline V gives CDR1 SEHNR, CDR2 FQNEAQ (reference sequence). The V and J ends lost 0 bases and 10 bases respectively, with 13 bases between them.